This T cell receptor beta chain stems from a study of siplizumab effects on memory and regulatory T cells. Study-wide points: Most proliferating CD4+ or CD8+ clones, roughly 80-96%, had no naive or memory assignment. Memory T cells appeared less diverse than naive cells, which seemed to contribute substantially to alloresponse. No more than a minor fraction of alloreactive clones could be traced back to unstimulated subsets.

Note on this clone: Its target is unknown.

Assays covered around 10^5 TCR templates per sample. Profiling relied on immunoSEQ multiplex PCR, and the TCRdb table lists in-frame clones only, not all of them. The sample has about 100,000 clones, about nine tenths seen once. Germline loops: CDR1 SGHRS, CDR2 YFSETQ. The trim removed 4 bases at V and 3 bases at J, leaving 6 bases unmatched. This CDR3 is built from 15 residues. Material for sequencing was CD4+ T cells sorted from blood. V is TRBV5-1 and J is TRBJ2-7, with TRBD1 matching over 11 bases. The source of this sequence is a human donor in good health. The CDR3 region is CASSPRTGGGYEQYF. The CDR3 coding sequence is TGCGCCAGCAGCCCGCGGACAGGGGGCGGCTACGAGCAGTACTTC.